One and the same sample provided the 25 T cell receptor beta chains below, sequenced in a study of shared clonotypes between healthy human individuals. Only in-frame clones appear in the TCRdb table, and some are missing; sequencing was by immunoSEQ multiplex PCR. The table includes 650,000 to 800,000 clones, around 90% detected once. Naive CD8 isolation took CD45RO-negative cells positively selected for CCR7 and excluded terminally differentiated effector memory CD45RA+ cells. Sequenced material: naive CD8+ T cells sorted from blood. The receptors shown here come from a man aged 30-40 years in good health.

The V and J genes are TRBV4-2 and TRBJ2-1; 8 nucleotides line up with TRBD1. V trimming: 4 bases; J trimming: 6 bases; junction bases outside the gene matches: 11. Germline V CDR1 and CDR2: LGHNA, YNFKEQ. This CDR3 has 16 residues. In DNA form, the CDR3 reads TGTGCCAGCAGCCGGACCGGACAGGGTTTCGGCAATGAGCAGTTCTTC. Translating gives CASSRTGQGFGNEQFF.

V is TRBV9 and J is TRBJ1-1; D may be TRBD1 (5 bases). Trimming took off 4 bases at V and 0 bases at J, with 22 bases between the two ends. This CDR3 region has 18 residues. The germline gives CDR1 SGDLS, CDR2 YYNGEE. CDR3: CASSRPAAGGGLNTEAFF. CDR3 nucleotides: TGTGCCAGCAGCCGTCCCGCGGCCGGGGGAGGGTTGAACACTGAAGCTTTCTTT.

The V call is TRBV7-3, the J call TRBJ1-2; 8 nucleotides line up with TRBD1. The CDR3 is 12 residues long. Germline V CDR1 and CDR2: SGHTA, FQGTGA. Trimming cost V 5 bases and J 8 bases; bases outside gene matches: 4. CDR3: CASSGQGGGYTF. Written as DNA, the CDR3 is TGTGCCAGCAGCGGACAGGGAGGGGGCTACACCTTC.

This clone has at least ten counts. The V call is TRBV6-5, the J call TRBJ2-7, with 8 positions matching TRBD2. Germline V lookup: CDR1 MNHEY, CDR2 SVGAGI. Trimming at V came to 6 bases and at J to 3 bases, leaving 10 bases not matched to a gene. CDR3 length equals 15 residues. The CDR3 is CASSYPRGGFYEQYF. The CDR3 nucleotides read TGTGCCAGCAGCTACCCCCGGGGGGGCTTCTACGAGCAGTACTTC.

The chain joins TRBV27 to TRBJ2-1; 8 bases map to TRBD1. The J segment lost 7 bases and the V segment lost 5 bases, leaving 13 bases of the junction unmatched. CDR1 and CDR2 (germline): MNHEY, SMNVEV (reference sequence). The CDR3 has 16 amino acids. CDR3 region: CASSPTTDRVENEQFF. The CDR3 DNA follows: TGTGCCAGCAGTCCAACCACGGACAGGGTTGAGAATGAGCAGTTCTTC.

This chain uses TRBV11-3 with TRBJ2-2; weak D call: TRBD1 (5 bases). V gave up 0 bases and J gave up 4 bases, with 15 bases separating them. Germline V gene data show CDR1 as SGHNT and CDR2 as YENEEA. The CDR3 covers 17 residues. CDR3 in DNA: TGTGCCAGCAGCTTAGATGTCTGGCAGGGAAGCACCGGGGAGCTGTTTTTT. It specifies CASSLDVWQGSTGELFF.

The rearrangement uses TRBV4-1 and TRBJ2-7, with a tentative D call TRBD1 (6 bases). The CDR3 contains 15 residues. Germline V gene sequence: CDR1 MGHRA, CDR2 YSYEKL. V lost 4 bases and J lost 7, with 20 bases in between. The CDR3 DNA follows: TGCGCCAGCAGCCCAAAGACAGGTACTGTAATGGAGCAGTACTTC. Its protein product is CASSPKTGTVMEQYF.

CDR3 DNA: TGTGCCAGCAGCCCTAAAGGGGTACTAGCGGGAGGGCCAAGGGAGCAGTTCTTC. This gives the protein CASSPKGVLAGGPREQFF. The V gene is TRBV2, the J gene TRBJ2-1; TRBD2 aligns across 13 bases. This CDR3 contains 18 residues. V was pared by 6 bases and J by 10 bases, with 18 bases of the junction left unmatched. Germline V gives CDR1 SNHLY, CDR2 FYNNEI.

V and J are TRBV19 and TRBJ2-7; D unresolved. V gave up 1 base and J gave up 5 bases, with 9 bases separating them. The CDR3 runs to 13 residues. Germline V gives CDR1 LNHDA, CDR2 SQIVND (reference sequence). CDR3 residues: CASSIVPADEQYF. CDR3 DNA: TGTGCCAGTAGTATAGTTCCGGCCGACGAGCAGTACTTC.

The chain joins TRBV28 to TRBJ2-5; TRBD2 is a possible D gene (7 bases). The V gene lost 5 bases and the J gene lost 4 bases, with 14 bases spanning the gap. Looked up from germline, CDR1 is MDHEN and CDR2 is SYDVKM. The CDR3 extends over 14 amino acids. In DNA, the CDR3 is TGTGCCAGCAGTACTTACAGGGAGGGAGAGACCCAGTACTTC. Translating it yields CASSTYREGETQYF.

The V gene is TRBV30, the J gene TRBJ2-7, with no clear D. V lost 1 base and J 3 bases, leaving 7 bases between the germline ends. In germline, CDR1 is GTSNPN, CDR2 SVGIG (reference sequence). This CDR3 spans 12 amino acids. The CDR3 reads CAWSDQVYEQYF. CDR3 nucleotide sequence: TGTGCCTGGAGTGATCAGGTCTACGAGCAGTACTTC.

The chain couples TRBV27 to TRBJ2-1; perhaps TRBD2 as D (5 bases). CDR1 is MNHEY, CDR2 SMNVEV, per germline (reference sequence). The CDR3 is 13 amino acids. The germline V and J ends were trimmed by 2 bases and 8 bases, with 10 bases remaining between them. CDR3 DNA: TGTGCCAGCAGTTTAAGTCAGGAGGATGAGCAGTTCTTC. This translates into CASSLSQEDEQFF.

As DNA, the CDR3 is TGTGCCAGCAGCCCCCCGGACAGGCCGACCTACGAGCAGTACTTC. Encoded protein: CASSPPDRPTYEQYF. The chain links TRBV7-9 to TRBJ2-7; TRBD1 agrees at 7 bases. CDR1 SEHNR and CDR2 FQNEAQ come from the germline V gene (reference sequence). Trimming at V came to 5 bases and at J to 2 bases, leaving 9 bases not matched to a gene. The CDR3 sequence is 15 residues long. Variable domain in full (rest from reference TRBV7-9 and TRBJ2-7): DTGVSQNPRHKITKRGQNVTFRCDPISEHNRLYWYRQTLGQGPEFLTYFQNEAQLEKSRLLSDRFSAERPKGSFSTLEIQRTEQGDSAMYLCASSPPDRPTYEQYFGPGTRLTVT.

This clone has only a few counts. The chain is built from TRBV6-1 and TRBJ1-4; TRBD1 might be the D (5 bases). The ends were cut back, 5 bases at V and 8 bases at J, with 18 bases in the middle. CDR3 length: 15 residues. Germline V gene data show CDR1 as MNHNS and CDR2 as SASEGT. This chain's CDR3 is CASSNIPGLFEKLFF. The CDR3 bases are TGTGCCAGCAGTAATATCCCGGGACTGTTCGAAAAACTGTTTTTT.

The chain couples TRBV7-9 to TRBJ1-2; 7 nucleotides match TRBD1. The J segment lost 4 bases and the V segment lost 5 bases, leaving 7 bases of the junction unmatched. Germline-derived CDR1 and CDR2 are SEHNR and FQNEAQ (reference sequence). CDR3 length: 14 amino acids. CDR3 in amino acids: CASSPTDRTYGYTF. CDR3 DNA sequence: TGTGCCAGCAGCCCGACGGACAGGACCTATGGCTACACCTTC.

V and J are TRBV6-5 and TRBJ2-5; the D is unclear. Germline V gene lookup returns CDR1 MNHEY and CDR2 SVGAGI. This CDR3 contains 13 residues. The ends were cut back, 0 bases at V and 4 bases at J, with 6 bases in the middle. The CDR3, as DNA: TGTGCCAGCAGTTACTCGAACCTAGAGACCCAGTACTTC. It codes for CASSYSNLETQYF.

The J gene is TRBJ2-7, the V gene TRBV6-1; 11 positions match TRBD1. The germline V gene encodes CDR1 MNHNS and CDR2 SASEGT. V dropped 10 bases and J dropped 2; count of bases not matched to a gene: 4. The CDR3 spans 13 residues. CDR3 loop: CAIPGQGAYEQYF. CDR3 sequence (DNA): TGTGCCATCCCGGGACAGGGGGCCTACGAGCAGTACTTC.

V and J are TRBV27 and TRBJ2-3; tentative D call: TRBD1 (7 bases). The CDR3 consists of 16 residues. Germline lookup yields CDR1 MNHEY and CDR2 SMNVEV (reference sequence). Trimming left V 5 bases short and J 11 bases short, with 26 bases between. The CDR3 here is CASSTQGGWVTDGQYF. The CDR3 nucleotides are TGTGCCAGCAGTACCCAGGGGGGCTGGGTAACAGATGGGCAGTATTTT.

This clone was seen only once. The rearrangement links TRBV6-1 to TRBJ1-1; 10 bases are a match to TRBD1. CDR1 is MNHNS, CDR2 SASEGT, per germline. The CDR3 length is 15 residues. V was clipped by 6 bases and J by 6 bases; unmatched bases: 10. CDR3 in amino acids: CASSHRDRGSAEAFF. The CDR3, as DNA: TGTGCCAGCAGCCATCGGGACAGGGGATCGGCTGAAGCTTTCTTT.

The J gene is TRBJ2-1, the V gene TRBV28; D not resolved. CDR1 and CDR2 (germline): MDHEN, SYDVKM. The CDR3 is 14 amino acids. Trimming left V 9 bases short and J 0 bases short, with 12 bases between. Here the CDR3 DNA reads TGTGCCAGTTCCATCGGTAGCTCCTACAATGAGCAGTTCTTC. This encodes CASSIGSSYNEQFF. The variable domain in full, completed from reference TRBV28 and TRBJ2-1, reads DVKVTQSSRYLVKRTGEKVFLECVQDMDHENMFWYRQDPGLGLRLIYFSYDVKMKEKGDIPEGYSVSREKKERFSLILESASTNQTSMYLCASSIGSSYNEQFFGPGTRLTVL.

V is TRBV10-3 and J is TRBJ2-1; TRBD2 is a possible D gene (6 bases). The CDR3 extends over 15 amino acids. CDR1 and CDR2 from the germline V gene are ENHRY and SYGVKD. V lost 7 bases, J lost 0 bases, and 13 bases lay in between. The CDR3: CAIKEREASYNEQFF. The CDR3 nucleotides are TGTGCCATCAAGGAGAGGGAGGCCTCCTACAATGAGCAGTTCTTC.

The chain links TRBV5-1 to TRBJ2-2, with 8 positions matching TRBD1. Looked up from germline, CDR1 is SGHRS and CDR2 is YFSETQ. J was trimmed by 4 bases and V by 0 bases; bases with no gene match: 8. The CDR3 consists of 17 residues. The CDR3 DNA reads TGCGCCAGCAGCTTGGCCCTTCAGGACAGGGTCACCGGGGAGCTGTTTTTT. It translates to CASSLALQDRVTGELFF.

The genes are TRBV27 and TRBJ1-5; D unresolved. CDR1 MNHEY and CDR2 SMNVEV come from the germline V gene (reference sequence). CDR3 length: 15 amino acids. Between the trimmed V and J ends, which lost 5 bases and 5 bases, there was a span of 16 bases. This CDR3 is CASSPLGSYDQPQHF. The CDR3 bases are TGTGCCAGCAGTCCCCTCGGGAGCTATGATCAGCCCCAGCATTTT.

The J gene is TRBJ2-7, the V gene TRBV7-9; D ambiguous. Trimming took off 6 bases at V and 1 base at J, with 10 bases between the two ends. CDR1 and CDR2 from the germline V gene are SEHNR and FQNEAQ (reference sequence). The CDR3 spans 13 residues. The CDR3 is CASRGPLSYEQYF. The CDR3 nucleotides read TGTGCCAGCAGGGGTCCCTTATCCTACGAGCAGTACTTC.

This sequence joins TRBV21-1 and TRBJ2-1; no check of the table's D call, TRBD1, against the DNA was made. TRBV21-1 is flagged as a pseudogene. This CDR3 is 13 amino acids long. The CDR3 DNA reads TGTGCCAGCAGCAAGCCAGGGAACAATGAGCAGTTCTTC. Amino acids: CASSKPGNNEQFF.